This T cell receptor (beta chain) was obtained from a study of technical replicates of blood from a few donors. The repertoire was sequenced with immunoSEQ multiplex PCR; TCRdb's copy has only in-frame clones and lacks some. The sample lists 65,000 to 85,000 clones; about nine tenths were seen once. CDR1 is SNHLY and CDR2 is FYNNEI in the germline V gene. This CDR3 spans 15 amino acids. V shed 5 bases, J shed 5 bases, and the junction held 8 bases outside the gene matches. This chain uses TRBV2 with TRBJ2-7; 11 positions agree with TRBD2. The sample was T cells isolated from PBMCs. This TCR was sampled from a human donor in good health. Written as DNA, the CDR3 is TGTGCCAGCAGTAGTCTAGCGGGAGGTCCTAACGAGCAGTACTTC. The encoded protein is CASSSLAGGPNEQYF.